Shown below are 28 T cell receptor beta chains from a single sample sequenced in a study of T cell clonality in common variable immunodeficiency. No antigen has been assigned to these receptors. Whole-study findings and limits: Common variable immunodeficiency TCR beta sequences reportedly had fewer deletions and N-nucleotide insertions.

Clones were read by immunoSEQ multiplex PCR, and TCRdb kept only the in-frame ones, dropping some. There are approximately 18,000 clones in the sample, none observed a single time. Sequencing was performed on peripheral blood mononuclear cells. Receptors originate from a human donor with common variable immunodeficiency.

This clone has a handful of counts. The read finishes 3 residues shy of the CDR3 end, and the germline J gene is used to complete it. The chain has TRBV5-6 and TRBJ1-2; D gene uncertain. V was cut by 0 bases and J by 1 base, with 7 bases left in between. CDR1 and CDR2 from the germline V gene are SGHDT and YYEEEE. The CDR3 extends over 14 amino acids. The CDR3 spells CASSLESVNYGYTF. The CDR3 DNA, read in part, is TGTGCCAGCAGCTTGGAGTCGGTTAACTATGGC.

This clone has just a few counts. The read comes to an end 3 residues before the CDR3 does, leaving the germline J gene to fill in the end. The genes are TRBV6-1 and TRBJ1-5; TRBD1 agrees at 7 bases. V lost 2 bases to trimming and J lost 5 bases; unmatched junction nucleotides: 6. The CDR3 is 15 amino acids. Germline V gene lookup returns CDR1 MNHNS and CDR2 SASEGT. The CDR3: CASSESRQGDQPQHF. The part of the CDR3 DNA that was read is TGTGCCAGCAGTGAATCACGACAGGGCGATCAGCCC.

Many counts were recorded for this clone. The sequence runs out 3 residues before the end of the CDR3; the remainder is reconstructed from the germline J gene. This chain uses TRBV28 with TRBJ1-6, with D possibly matching TRBD1 (5 bases). CDR1 is MDHEN and CDR2 is SYDVKM in the germline V gene. This CDR3 region has 13 residues. V lost 6 bases to trimming and J lost 10 bases, with 13 bases between them. The part of the CDR3 DNA that was read is TGTGCCAGCAGCCGGGCAGGGCCCTCACCC. This translates into CASSRAGPSP. The full CDR3 protein reads CASSRAGPSPLHF.

This clone was counted at least ten times. The sequence runs out 3 residues before the end of the CDR3; the remainder is reconstructed from the germline J gene. The rearrangement links TRBV5-5 to TRBJ1-1, with 9 nucleotides matching TRBD1. The V and J ends lost 4 bases and 3 bases, in that order; junction bases with no gene match: 1. Germline V gives CDR1 SGHKS, CDR2 YYEKEE (reference sequence). The CDR3 runs to 13 residues. CDR3 in amino acids: CASSRDRDTEAFF. Incomplete CDR3 DNA: TGTGCCAGCAGCCGGGACAGGGACACTGAA.

A word on this clone: The sequenced fragment ends 3 residues before the CDR3 boundary, so the rest is inferred from the germline J gene. The chain recombines TRBV19 with TRBJ1-2; 7 bases line up with TRBD1. The V segment lost 4 bases and the J segment 2 bases; nucleotides outside the gene matches: 1. From germline, CDR1 is LNHDA and CDR2 SQIVND (reference sequence). There are 13 residues in the CDR3. The DNA read from the CDR3 is TGTGCCAGTAGTAAACAGGGGAACTATGGC. Translating it yields CASSKQGNYG. The CDR3 reads in full as CASSKQGNYGYTF.

There are many counts of this clone. Its ends do not fully match the called genes, so a read error is possible. The read ends 3 residues before the CDR3 terminus; that terminus is restored from the germline J gene. The chain links TRBV4-2 to TRBJ1-2; 9 bases fit TRBD1. Germline CDR1 is LGHNA and CDR2 is YNFKEQ. The CDR3 runs 15 residues. CDR3 in amino acids: CASSQDWGQGNGYTF. Partial CDR3 DNA: TGCGCCAGCAGCCAAGATTGGGGACAGGGCAATGGC.

This clone was found a few times. The chain's CDR3 is CASSLGTSGGHGELFF. CDR3 bases read: TGTGCCAGCAGCCTTGGGACTAGCGGCGGCCACGGGGAG. The V gene is TRBV7-3, the J gene TRBJ2-2, with 11 bases aligning to TRBD2. From the germline J gene comes the end of the CDR3, since the read stops 3 residues before it. V lost 5 bases and J lost 7; bases outside the gene matches: 9. Germline values: CDR1 SGHTA, CDR2 FQGTGA. The CDR3 covers 16 residues.

This clone was detected many times. The sequenced fragment ends 3 residues before the CDR3 boundary, so the rest is inferred from the germline J gene. The J gene is TRBJ1-2, the V gene TRBV7-3; TRBD1 matches 10 bases. Germline CDR1 reads SGHTA; CDR2 reads FQGTGA. Germline trimming cut 4 bases from V and 6 bases from J; bases unmatched to any gene: 5. The CDR3 sequence is 14 residues long. The DNA read from the CDR3 is TGTGCCAGCAGCTCGGGACAGGGGCAGGATGGC. It is translated as CASSSGQGQDG. The whole CDR3 region reads CASSSGQGQDGYTF.

Note on this clone: With the read ending 3 residues before the CDR3 end, the germline J gene is used to fill in that end. This chain links TRBV5-6 with TRBJ2-3; D call uncertain. The CDR3 runs to 14 residues. Germline loops: CDR1 SGHDT, CDR2 YYEEEE. V lost 4 bases and J lost 0, with 9 bases in between. CDR3 sequence reads: CASSQRASTDTQYF. Incomplete CDR3 DNA: TGTGCCAGCAGCCAAAGAGCAAGCACAGATACG.

This clone was seen at least ten times. The CDR3 reads CASSFSGNTGELFF. The DNA read from the CDR3 is TGTGCCAGCAGCTTCTCGGGGAACACCGGGGAG. V and J are TRBV7-2 and TRBJ2-2; D remains unclear. Read data end 3 residues before the CDR3 end; the end is taken from the germline J gene. V lost 3 bases and J lost 1, with 6 bases in between. Germline V gene sequence: CDR1 SGHTA, CDR2 FQGNSA. There are 14 residues in the CDR3. Looking up the rest from reference TRBV7-2 and TRBJ2-2 gives the full variable domain: GAGVSQSPSNKVTEKGKDVELRCDPISGHTALYWYRQSLGQGLEFLIYFQGNSAPDKSGLPSDRFSAERTGGSVSTLTIQRTQQEDSAVYLCASSFSGNTGELFFGEGSRLTVL.

This clone was detected ten times or more. The CDR3 end lies 3 residues beyond the end of the read and is filled in from the germline J gene. The chain is built from TRBV29-1 and TRBJ1-1; 7 bases are a match to TRBD1. Unmatched junction bases numbered 2, after V lost 3 bases and J lost 1 base. The CDR3 spans 13 residues. Germline lookup yields CDR1 SQVTM and CDR2 ANQGSEA. The CDR3 protein is CSVDRGRNTEAFF. CDR3 bases read: TGCAGCGTTGACAGGGGGAGGAACACTGAA.

This clone showed up many times. The CDR3 end is not reached by the read, which stops 3 residues before it; the germline J gene fills it in. This chain uses TRBV5-1 with TRBJ1-1; TRBD1 aligns across 9 bases. The V gene's germline CDR1 is SGHRS and CDR2 YFSETQ. There are 15 residues in the CDR3. CDR3 in amino acids: CASSSSGQGWYEAFF. Partial CDR3 DNA: TGCGCCAGCAGCTCGTCGGGACAGGGATGGTACGAA.

This clone was recorded at least ten times. One end of the junction fails to match germline, which may point to a read error. CDR3 residues: CASSQEEGQGYEKLFF. The part of the CDR3 DNA that was read is TGCGCCAGCAGCCAAGAGGAGGGACAGGGTTATGAAAAA. The rearrangement joins TRBV4-2 to TRBJ1-4; 9 bases map to TRBD1. The read is 3 residues too short to cover the CDR3 end, so that end is filled in from the germline J gene. Germline lookup yields CDR1 LGHNA and CDR2 YNFKEQ. The CDR3 is made up of 16 amino acids.

This clone occurred many times. The read terminates 3 residues ahead of where the CDR3 ends, so the germline J gene completes it. The chain has TRBV6-2 or TRBV6-3 and TRBJ1-6; 7 nucleotides agree with TRBD1. The germline CDR1 and CDR2 sequences are MNHEY and SVGEGT. CDR3 length: 16 residues. With V trimmed by 6 bases and J by 9 bases, 14 bases remained unmatched. Incomplete CDR3 DNA: TGTGCCAGCAGGCCAGGAGGGGGCGGTGGGGCTTCACCC. This encodes CASRPGGGGGASP. The full CDR3 is CASRPGGGGGASPLHF.

This clone was observed a handful of times. Read coverage stops 3 residues before the CDR3 terminus; the germline J gene supplies the remainder. This chain links TRBV20-1 with TRBJ2-7, with TRBD2 matching over 10 bases. The trim removed 0 bases at V and 6 bases at J, leaving 8 bases unmatched. Germline V lookup: CDR1 DFQATT, CDR2 SNEGSKA (reference sequence). The CDR3 loop spans 15 amino acids. CDR3 DNA (partial): TGCAGTGCTAGAGACTACAGCGGGGGGGCCTTCGAG. Translated, it gives CSARDYSGGAFE. In full, the CDR3 reads CSARDYSGGAFEQYF.

This clone was detected a few times. The read halts 3 residues ahead of the CDR3 end, with the missing end drawn from the germline J gene. This chain joins TRBV30 and TRBJ1-2; D may be TRBD1 (6 bases). Germline values: CDR1 GTSNPN, CDR2 SVGIG (reference sequence). This CDR3 contains 13 residues. The V gene lost 0 bases and the J gene lost 7 bases, with 12 bases spanning the gap. The chain's CDR3 is CAWSVRGGSGYTF. The sequenced CDR3 bases are TGTGCCTGGAGTGTACGGGGGGGCAGTGGC.

This clone was detected only a few times. The read gets to within 3 residues of the CDR3 end, and the germline J gene fills in the rest. The V gene is TRBV6-2 or TRBV6-3, the J gene TRBJ1-6, with TRBD1 as a possible D gene (5 bases). Trimming took 0 bases from V and 10 from J, leaving 16 bases between them. The CDR3 sequence is 16 residues long. Germline lookup yields CDR1 MNHEY and CDR2 SVGEGT. Incomplete CDR3 DNA: TGTGCCAGCAGTTACTCCCCATGGGGCTCGGCCTCACCC. Translation gives CASSYSPWGSASP. The whole CDR3 protein reads CASSYSPWGSASPLHF.

This clone was found many times. The observed sequence ends 3 residues before the CDR3 terminus, with the missing tail filled in from the germline J gene. This chain connects TRBV6-1 to TRBJ2-5; perhaps TRBD2 as D (7 bases). CDR1 MNHNS and CDR2 SASEGT come from the germline V gene. V gave up 3 bases and J gave up 4 bases, with 12 bases separating them. The CDR3 covers 14 residues. Partial CDR3 DNA: TGTGCCAGCAGTGAGCGGGGGCAGACAGAGACC. Its protein is CASSERGQTET. The full CDR3 protein is CASSERGQTETQYF.

This clone was seen repeatedly, ten times or more. The read finishes 3 residues shy of the CDR3 end, and the germline J gene is used to complete it. The chain uses TRBV7-2 and TRBJ2-5; D remains unclear. CDR1 and CDR2 from the germline V gene are SGHTA and FQGNSA. V lost 2 bases to trimming and J lost 2 bases, with 3 bases between them. The CDR3 sequence is 12 residues long. CDR3 bases read: TGTGCCAGCAGCTTAACTCAAGAGACC. Its protein product is CASSLTQET. The full CDR3 protein is CASSLTQETQYF.

Comment on this clone: The read terminates 3 residues before the CDR3 end, so the remaining end is supplied by the germline J gene. This sequence joins TRBV7-2 and TRBJ1-2; possibly TRBD1 for D (6 bases). CDR1 is SGHTA and CDR2 is FQGNSA in the germline V gene. V shed 5 bases and J shed 7 bases, with 17 bases lying between them. The length of the CDR3 is 14 residues. CDR3 bases read: TGTGCCAGCAGCCCTTTACAGGGATGCTCTGGC. Encoded protein: CASSPLQGCSG. The whole CDR3 protein is CASSPLQGCSGYTF. Drawing the rest from reference TRBV7-2 and TRBJ1-2, the complete variable domain is GAGVSQSPSNKVTEKGKDVELRCDPISGHTALYWYRQSLGQGLEFLIYFQGNSAPDKSGLPSDRFSAERTGGSVSTLTIQRTQQEDSAVYLCASSPLQGCSGYTFGSGTRLTVV.

A few counts support this clone. The CDR3 sequence: CASSLLAALEQYF. The covered CDR3 bases are TGTGCCAGCAGCTTACTAGCGGCCCTCGAG. V and J are TRBV7-6 and TRBJ2-7, with 7 bases aligning to TRBD2. The read halts 3 residues ahead of the CDR3 end, with the missing end drawn from the germline J gene. The V segment lost 2 bases and the J segment 6 bases; nucleotides outside the gene matches: 4. Germline V gene sequence: CDR1 SGHVS, CDR2 FNYEAQ. This CDR3 is 13 amino acids long. Complete variable domain (other parts from reference TRBV7-6 and TRBJ2-7): GAGVSQSPRYKVTKRGQDVALRCDPISGHVSLYWYRQALGQGPEFLTYFNYEAQQDKSGLPNDRFSAERPEGSISTLTIQRTEQRDSAMYRCASSLLAALEQYFGPGTRLTVT.

With respect to this clone: The CDR3 goes on 3 residues after the read ends, and that part is filled in from the germline J gene. The chain is built from TRBV7-8 and TRBJ2-1; 10 bases align to TRBD1. Germline V gene sequence: CDR1 SGHVS, CDR2 FQNEAQ. The CDR3 is 15 amino acids. V gave up 6 bases and J gave up 4 bases; unmatched junction bases: 6. CDR3 sequence: CASRRDRGEYNEQFF. CDR3 bases read: TGTGCCAGCAGACGGGACAGGGGTGAATACAATGAG.

This clone was recorded at least ten times. The sequenced fragment ends 3 residues before the CDR3 boundary, so the rest is inferred from the germline J gene. The chain recombines TRBV30 with TRBJ2-7; D is unclear. The V end lost 0 bases, the J end lost 4 bases, and 7 bases lay between the germline ends. This CDR3 region has 12 residues. Germline V gene lookup returns CDR1 GTSNPN and CDR2 SVGIG (reference sequence). The CDR3 protein is CAWSVNRYEQYF. Partial CDR3 DNA: TGTGCCTGGAGTGTAAACAGATACGAG.

Many counts were recorded for this clone. The DNA ends 3 residues before the CDR3 does, and the rest of the CDR3 is filled in from the germline J gene. The V gene is TRBV5-1, the J gene TRBJ2-7; 13 bases line up with TRBD2. There are 15 residues in the CDR3. Germline V gene lookup returns CDR1 SGHRS and CDR2 YFSETQ. Trimming took 3 bases from V and 6 from J; bases not matched to a gene: 6. The CDR3 sequence: CASSSTLAGGREQYF. The covered CDR3 bases are TGCGCCAGCAGCTCTACACTAGCGGGGGGGCGCGAG.

This clone occurred many times. The read terminates 3 residues before the CDR3 end, so the remaining end is supplied by the germline J gene. V is TRBV18 and J is TRBJ2-5; TRBD2 matches at 11 bases. This CDR3 comprises 15 residues. Germline CDR1 KGHSH, CDR2 LQKENI. J lost 2 bases, V lost 3 bases, and 2 bases had no gene match. CDR3 in amino acids: CASSPASGGQETQYF. The CDR3 DNA, read in part, is TGTGCCAGCTCACCGGCTAGCGGGGGGCAAGAGACC.

With respect to this clone: The read ends 3 residues early relative to the CDR3; the germline J gene fills the gap. The gene calls are TRBV6-2 or TRBV6-3 and TRBJ2-1; D is possibly TRBD2 (5 bases). Germline-derived CDR1 and CDR2 are MNHEY and SVGEGT. This CDR3 region has 12 residues. Trimming removed 6 bases from V and 9 bases from J, with 12 bases in between. The CDR3 region is CASSPGILEQFF. The DNA read from the CDR3 is TGTGCCAGCAGCCCGGGGATTCTTGAG.

This clone showed up many times. The CDR3 extends 3 residues past the end of the read, so its final part is completed from the germline J gene. The rearrangement joins TRBV18 to TRBJ1-1; D remains ambiguous. With 0 bases removed from V and 4 bases from J, the gap between germline ends came to 12 bases. The CDR3 consists of 15 residues. Germline CDR1 and CDR2: KGHSH and LQKENI. The CDR3 DNA, read in part, is TGTGCCAGCTCACCACCAACGGTTGGGCGCACTGAA. Residues: CASSPPTVGRTE. The whole CDR3 protein is CASSPPTVGRTEAFF.

This clone was counted many times. With the read ending 3 residues before the CDR3 end, the germline J gene is used to fill in that end. The V call is TRBV5-1, the J call TRBJ1-5; 8 bases line up with TRBD1. The CDR3 extends over 14 amino acids. CDR1 is SGHRS and CDR2 is YFSETQ in the germline V gene. Germline trimming cut 5 bases from V and 7 bases from J; bases unmatched to any gene: 8. The CDR3 region is CASSPGQGGQPQHF. The DNA read from the CDR3 is TGCGCCAGCAGTCCCGGACAGGGTGGACAGCCC. The full variable domain, in which reference TRBV5-1 and TRBJ1-5 provide the parts outside the CDR3, is KAGVTQTPRYLIKTRGQQVTLSCSPISGHRSVSWYQQTPGQGLQFLFEYFSETQRNKGNFPGRFSGRQFSNSRSEMNVSTLELGDSALYLCASSPGQGGQPQHFGDGTRLSIL.